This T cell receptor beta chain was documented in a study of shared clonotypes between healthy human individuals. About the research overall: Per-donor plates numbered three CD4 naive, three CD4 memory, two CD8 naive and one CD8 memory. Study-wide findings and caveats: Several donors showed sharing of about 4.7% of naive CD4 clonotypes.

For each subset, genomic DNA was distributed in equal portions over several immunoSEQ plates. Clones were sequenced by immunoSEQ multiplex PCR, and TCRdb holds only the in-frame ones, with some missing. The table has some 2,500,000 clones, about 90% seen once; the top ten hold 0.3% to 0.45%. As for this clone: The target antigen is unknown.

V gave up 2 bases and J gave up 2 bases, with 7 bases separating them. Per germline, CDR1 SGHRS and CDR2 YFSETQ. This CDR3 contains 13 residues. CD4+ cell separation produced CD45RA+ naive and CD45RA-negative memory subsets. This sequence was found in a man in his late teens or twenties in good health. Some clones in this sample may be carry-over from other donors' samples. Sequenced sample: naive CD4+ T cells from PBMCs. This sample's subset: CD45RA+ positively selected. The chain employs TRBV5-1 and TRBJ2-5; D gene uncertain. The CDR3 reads CASSFILQETQYF. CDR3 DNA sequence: TGCGCCAGCAGCTTTATATTACAAGAGACCCAGTACTTC.